This is a list of T cell receptor beta chains from one sample in a study of blood T cell repertoires in COVID-19. Only in-frame clones appear in the TCRdb table, and some are missing; sequencing was by immunoSEQ multiplex PCR. Altogether approximately 260,000 clones are present, about nine tenths being singletons, with the ten largest covering roughly 6%. Sequencing input: PBMCs or T cells enriched from blood (not recorded which). The origin of the receptors is a young woman with acute COVID-19. The CDR3 runs from the conserved cysteine through the conserved F or W. D genes are given only for firm matches. The size field is filled for only some rows; it gives once, few, many or a size class.

>-|TRBJ2-1|-|TRBV3-1/TRBV3-2
CASSQERLPQGNEQFF
TGTGCCAGCAGCCAAGAGAGGCTCCCACAGGGCAATGAGCAGTTCTTC
>-|TRBJ2-3|-|TRBV11-2
CASTSWGRGSTDTQYF
TGTGCCAGCACCTCTTGGGGTCGCGGGAGCACAGATACGCAGTATTTT
>TRBD1|TRBJ2-3|-|TRBV7-9
CASIFQGAADTQYF
TGTGCCAGCATCTTCCAGGGGGCAGCAGATACGCAGTATTTT
>TRBD2|TRBJ2-5|-|TRBV7-9
CASSLAGPLAETETQYF
TGTGCCAGCAGCTTAGCAGGGCCACTAGCGGAAACGGAGACCCAGTACTTC
>-|TRBJ1-2|-|TRBV4-2
CASSQETGIYGYTF
TGTGCCAGCAGCCAGGAAACCGGGATCTATGGCTACACCTTC
>TRBD1|TRBJ1-2|-|TRBV5-4
CASSPTGGAYTGYTF
TGTGCCAGCAGCCCAACAGGGGGCGCGTACACGGGCTACACCTTC
>TRBD2|TRBJ2-3|-|TRBV2
CASSGGTTYTDTQYF
TGTGCCAGCAGTGGGGGGACTACTTACACAGATACGCAGTATTTT
>-|TRBJ1-3|-|TRBV5-5
CASSLVGRGTGNTIYF
TGTGCCAGCAGCCTGGTGGGCAGGGGTACTGGAAACACCATATATTTT
>-|TRBJ2-7|-|TRBV9
CASSVDSAGPEQYF
TGTGCCAGCAGCGTAGATTCGGCTGGGCCCGAGCAGTACTTC
>-|TRBJ1-2|-|TRBV2
CASSEAFGGYTF
TGTGCCAGCAGTGAAGCTTTCGGGGGCTACACCTTC
>TRBD1|TRBJ1-6|-|TRBV3-1/TRBV3-2
CASSPPGGQNNSPLHF
TGTGCCAGCAGCCCCCCTGGGGGACAGAATAATTCACCCCTCCACTTT
>-|TRBJ1-1|-|TRBV6-1
CASSEAWRAFF
TGTGCCAGCAGTGAAGCATGGCGGGCTTTCTTT
>TRBD2|TRBJ2-1|-|TRBV27
CASRGLASSSYNEQFF
TGTGCCAGCAGAGGACTAGCCTCGAGCTCCTACAATGAGCAGTTCTTC
>-|TRBJ1-1|-|TRBV5-1
CASSLAPGVNTEAFF
TGCGCCAGCAGCTTGGCACCAGGGGTGAACACTGAAGCTTTCTTT
>TRBD1|TRBJ2-2|-|TRBV7-3
CASSQGTGGFGGELFF
TGTGCCAGCAGCCAGGGGACAGGGGGCTTCGGCGGGGAGCTGTTTTTT
>-|TRBJ1-4|-|TRBV29-1
CSVEDRQDEKLFF
TGCAGCGTTGAAGATCGGCAGGATGAAAAACTGTTTTTT
>-|TRBJ2-1|-|TRBV14
CASSQGRTNPLSRTYNEQFF
TGTGCCAGCAGCCAAGGTCGGACAAATCCCCTTTCGAGGACCTACAATGAGCAGTTCTTC
>TRBD1|TRBJ2-7|-|TRBV30
CAHTGQGFEQYF
TGTGCCCACACGGGACAGGGGTTCGAGCAGTACTTC
>-|TRBJ2-7|-|TRBV6-5
CASSTQDGGYEQYF
TGTGCCAGCAGTACTCAAGACGGGGGCTACGAGCAGTACTTC
>TRBD2|TRBJ2-1|-|TRBV7-9
CASSPGQRGGREQFF
TGTGCCAGCAGCCCCGGGCAGCGGGGGGGCCGGGAGCAGTTCTTC
>-|TRBJ1-1|-|TRBV25-1
CASTRGGNTEAFF
TGTGCCAGCACCCGCGGGGGGAACACTGAAGCTTTCTTT
>-|TRBJ2-5|once|TRBV28
CASSFRRGYGETQYF
TGTGCCAGCAGTTTTAGGAGGGGTTATGGAGAGACCCAGTACTTC
>TRBD1|TRBJ1-3|-|TRBV5-1
CASSLLTTGATGNTIYF
TGCGCCAGCAGCTTACTAACTACAGGGGCTACTGGAAACACCATATATTTT
>TRBD1|TRBJ1-1|-|TRBV6-5
CASSYGQVNTEAFF
TGTGCCAGCAGTTACGGACAGGTGAACACTGAAGCTTTCTTT
>-|TRBJ1-1|-|TRBV7-8
CASSLVGGASPNEAFF
TGTGCCAGCAGCTTAGTTGGGGGGGCGTCTCCTAATGAAGCTTTCTTT
>TRBD1|TRBJ1-2|-|TRBV28
CASSAPGQNYGYTF
TGTGCCAGCAGTGCGCCGGGACAGAACTATGGCTACACCTTC
>TRBD1|TRBJ2-7|once|TRBV18
CASSATGGTYEQYF
TGTGCCAGCTCAGCGACAGGGGGTACCTACGAGCAGTACTTC
>TRBD2|TRBJ2-5|-|TRBV12-5
CASGFPLAGGETQYF
TGTGCTAGTGGTTTCCCACTAGCGGGGGGGGAGACCCAGTACTTC
>-|TRBJ2-7|-|TRBV7-2
CASSLDRGMDEQYF
TGTGCCAGCAGCTTAGATCGGGGTATGGACGAGCAGTACTTC
>TRBD1|TRBJ2-7|-|TRBV27
CASSSLGQGSYEQYF
TGTGCCAGCAGTTCCCTTGGACAGGGCTCATACGAGCAGTACTTC
>-|TRBJ1-6|-|TRBV6-5
CASRHRALGSPLHF
TGTGCCAGCAGGCACAGGGCTTTAGGTTCACCCCTCCACTTT
>-|TRBJ1-1|few|TRBV29-1
CSVGVGVNTEAFF
TGCAGCGTTGGGGTGGGCGTGAACACTGAAGCTTTCTTT
>TRBD2|TRBJ2-1|once|TRBV29-1
CSVSSKGLAGVGGYNEQFF
TGCAGCGTCTCCTCAAAGGGACTAGCGGGAGTAGGAGGGTACAATGAGCAGTTCTTC
>-|TRBJ2-2|-|TRBV11-2
CASRLSWNTGELFF
TGTGCCAGCAGGTTATCGTGGAACACCGGGGAGCTGTTTTTT
>TRBD1|TRBJ2-5|-|TRBV2
CASSRAGGGVLETQYF
TGTGCCAGCAGCCGCGCAGGGGGCGGTGTGTTAGAGACCCAGTACTTC